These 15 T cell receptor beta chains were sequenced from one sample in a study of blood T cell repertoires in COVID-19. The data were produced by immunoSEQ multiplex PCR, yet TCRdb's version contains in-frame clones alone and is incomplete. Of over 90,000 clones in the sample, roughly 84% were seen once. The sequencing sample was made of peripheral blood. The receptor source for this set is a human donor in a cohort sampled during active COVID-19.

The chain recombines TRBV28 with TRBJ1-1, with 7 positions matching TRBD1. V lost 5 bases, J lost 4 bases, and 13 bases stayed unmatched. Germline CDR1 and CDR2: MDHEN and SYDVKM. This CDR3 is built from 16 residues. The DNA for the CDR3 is TGTGCCAGCAGTCGAAGACAGCGCGAGGGGGCCACTGAAGCTTTCTTT. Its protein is CASSRRQREGATEAFF.

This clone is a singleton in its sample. The CDR3 DNA reads TGTGCCAGCAGTTACTCGACGTCTCTAGCGGGAGGACGGCAGTTCTTC. This sequence encodes CASSYSTSLAGGRQFF. The chain employs TRBV6-5 and TRBJ2-1, with 11 bases fitting TRBD2. Losses at the gene ends were 0 bases for V and 12 bases for J; bases not matched to a gene: 10. The CDR3 runs 16 residues. Germline-derived CDR1 and CDR2 are MNHEY and SVGAGI.

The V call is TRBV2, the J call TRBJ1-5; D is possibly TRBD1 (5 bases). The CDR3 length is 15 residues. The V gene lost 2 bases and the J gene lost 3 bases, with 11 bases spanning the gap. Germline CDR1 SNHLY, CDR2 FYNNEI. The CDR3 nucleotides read TGTGCCAGCAGTGAAAAAGGCAGGGACAATCAGCCCCAGCATTTT. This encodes CASSEKGRDNQPQHF.

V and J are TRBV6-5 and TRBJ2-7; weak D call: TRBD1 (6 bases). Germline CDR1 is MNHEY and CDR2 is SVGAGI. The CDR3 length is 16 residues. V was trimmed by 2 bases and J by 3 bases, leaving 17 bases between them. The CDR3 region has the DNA TGTGCCAGCAGTTACGTCCACAGGGAAGATCGCTACGAGCAGTACTTC. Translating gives CASSYVHREDRYEQYF.

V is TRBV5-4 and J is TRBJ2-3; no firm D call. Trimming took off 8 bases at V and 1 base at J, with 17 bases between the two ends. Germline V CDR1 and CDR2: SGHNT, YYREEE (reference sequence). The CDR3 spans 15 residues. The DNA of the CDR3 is TGTGCCAGTCCCCCGCCCCCCGCGGGCACAGATACGCAGTATTTT. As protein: CASPPPPAGTDTQYF.

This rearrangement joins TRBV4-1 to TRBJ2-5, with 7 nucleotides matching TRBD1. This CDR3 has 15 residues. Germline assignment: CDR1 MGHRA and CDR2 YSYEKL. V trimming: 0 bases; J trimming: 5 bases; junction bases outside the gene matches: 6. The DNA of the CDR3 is TGCGCCAGCAGCCAAGATGGCGCAGGGGGTGAGACCCAGTACTTC. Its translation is CASSQDGAGGETQYF.

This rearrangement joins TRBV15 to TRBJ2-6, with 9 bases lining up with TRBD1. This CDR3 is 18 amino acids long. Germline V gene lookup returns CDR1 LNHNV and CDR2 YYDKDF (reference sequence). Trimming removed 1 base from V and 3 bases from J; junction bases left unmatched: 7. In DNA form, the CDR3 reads TGTGCCACCAGCAGAGCCCGGGACAGGGCATATGGGGCCAACGTCCTGACTTTC. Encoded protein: CATSRARDRAYGANVLTF.

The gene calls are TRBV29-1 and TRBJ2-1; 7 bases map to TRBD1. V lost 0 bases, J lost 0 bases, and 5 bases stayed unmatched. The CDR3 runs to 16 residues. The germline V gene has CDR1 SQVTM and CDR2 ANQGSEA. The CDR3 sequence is CSVEDPGQSSYNEQFF. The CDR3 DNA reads TGCAGCGTTGAAGACCCGGGACAGAGCTCCTACAATGAGCAGTTCTTC.

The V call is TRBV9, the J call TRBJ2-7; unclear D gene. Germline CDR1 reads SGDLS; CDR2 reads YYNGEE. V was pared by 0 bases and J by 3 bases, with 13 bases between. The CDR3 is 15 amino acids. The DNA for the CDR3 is TGTGCCAGCAGCGTAGCCACGGCACAGTTCTACGAGCAGTACTTC. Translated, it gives CASSVATAQFYEQYF.

The CDR3 here is CASSETESSYEQYF. The CDR3 bases are TGTGCCAGCAGCGAGACGGAGAGCTCCTACGAGCAGTACTTC. The rearrangement joins TRBV7-7 to TRBJ2-7; D remains unclear. This CDR3 is 14 amino acids long. Germline CDR1 and CDR2: SSHAT and FNYEAQ (reference sequence). The V and J ends lost 5 bases and 0 bases respectively, with 11 bases between them.

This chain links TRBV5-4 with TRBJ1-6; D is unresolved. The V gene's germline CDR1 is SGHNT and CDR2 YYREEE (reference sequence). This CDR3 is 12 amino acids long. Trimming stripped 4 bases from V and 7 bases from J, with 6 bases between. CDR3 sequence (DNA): TGTGCCAGCAGCAACTACAATTCACCCCTCCACTTT. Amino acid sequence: CASSNYNSPLHF.

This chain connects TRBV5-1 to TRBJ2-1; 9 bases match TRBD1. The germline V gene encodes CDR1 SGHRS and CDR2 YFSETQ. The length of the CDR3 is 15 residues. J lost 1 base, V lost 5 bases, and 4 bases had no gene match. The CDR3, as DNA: TGCGCCAGCAGTCGGACAGGGGATTCCTACAATGAGCAGTTCTTC. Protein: CASSRTGDSYNEQFF.

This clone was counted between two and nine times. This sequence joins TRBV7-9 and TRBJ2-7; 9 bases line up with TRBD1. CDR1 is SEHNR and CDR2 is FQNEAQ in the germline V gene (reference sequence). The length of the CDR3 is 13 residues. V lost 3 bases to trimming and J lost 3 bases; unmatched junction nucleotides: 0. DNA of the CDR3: TGTGCCAGCAGCTTGACAGGGGGCTACGAGCAGTACTTC. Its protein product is CASSLTGGYEQYF.

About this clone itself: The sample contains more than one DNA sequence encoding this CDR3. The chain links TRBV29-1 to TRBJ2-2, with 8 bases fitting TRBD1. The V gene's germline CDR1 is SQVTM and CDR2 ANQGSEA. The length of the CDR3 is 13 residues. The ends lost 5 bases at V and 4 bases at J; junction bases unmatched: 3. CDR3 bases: TGCAGCGTTAATACAGGGGGCACCGGGGAGCTGTTTTTT. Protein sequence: CSVNTGGTGELFF.

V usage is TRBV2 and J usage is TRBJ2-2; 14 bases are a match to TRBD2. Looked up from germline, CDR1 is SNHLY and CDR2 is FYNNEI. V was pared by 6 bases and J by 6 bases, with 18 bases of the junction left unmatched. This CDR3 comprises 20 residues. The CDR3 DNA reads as TGTGCCAGCAGGGATCTGTCGGGACTAGCGGGGGAGGGCTTCGCCGGGGAGCTGTTTTTT. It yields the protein CASRDLSGLAGEGFAGELFF.